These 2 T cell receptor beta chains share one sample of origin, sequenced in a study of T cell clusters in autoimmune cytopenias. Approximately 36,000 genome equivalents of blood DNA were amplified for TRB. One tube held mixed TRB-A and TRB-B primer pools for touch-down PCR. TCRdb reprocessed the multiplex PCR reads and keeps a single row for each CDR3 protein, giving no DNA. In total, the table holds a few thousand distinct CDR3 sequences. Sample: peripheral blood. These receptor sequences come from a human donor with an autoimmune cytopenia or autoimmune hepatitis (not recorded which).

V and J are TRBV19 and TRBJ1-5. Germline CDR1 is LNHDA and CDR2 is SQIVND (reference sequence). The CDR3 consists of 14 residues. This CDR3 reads CASSMRTVNQPQHF.

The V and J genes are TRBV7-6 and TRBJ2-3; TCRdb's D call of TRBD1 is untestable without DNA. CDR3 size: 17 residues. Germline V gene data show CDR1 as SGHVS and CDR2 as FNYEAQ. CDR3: CASSLSRTGDNTDTQYF.